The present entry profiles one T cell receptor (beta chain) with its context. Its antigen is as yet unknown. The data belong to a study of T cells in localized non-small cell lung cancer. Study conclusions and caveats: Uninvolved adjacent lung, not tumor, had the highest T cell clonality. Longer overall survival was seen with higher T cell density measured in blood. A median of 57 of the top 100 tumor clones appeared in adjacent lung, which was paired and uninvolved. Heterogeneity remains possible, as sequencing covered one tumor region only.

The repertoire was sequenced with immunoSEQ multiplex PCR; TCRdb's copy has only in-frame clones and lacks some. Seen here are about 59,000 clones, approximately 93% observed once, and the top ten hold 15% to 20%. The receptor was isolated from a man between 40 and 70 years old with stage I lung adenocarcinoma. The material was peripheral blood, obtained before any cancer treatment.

The CDR3 loop reads CASRYATGLGSSEQFF. In DNA form, the CDR3 reads TGTGCCAGCAGGTACGCGACAGGGCTGGGGTCTAGTGAGCAGTTCTTC. The chain carries TRBV2 and TRBJ2-1; 7 bases align to TRBD1. The J segment lost 9 bases and the V segment lost 6 bases, leaving 17 bases of the junction unmatched. CDR1 is SNHLY and CDR2 is FYNNEI in the germline V gene. CDR3 length: 16 amino acids.